One and the same sample provided the 21 T cell receptor beta chains below, sequenced in a study of vaccination and CD4 T cells after COVID-19. Their recognized antigens are unknown. The treatment is: approximately 9-day PBMC culture with coronavirus spike peptide pools or control peptides (ViraFEST assay). The Oncomine TCR Beta short-read assay sequenced DNA from cultured CD4+ T cells. TCRdb re-analysed the PCR reads in MiXCR, keeping a single row per CDR3 protein. The sample has roughly 17,000 distinct CDR3 sequences; under 25% are singletons. The sequencing input was cultured CD4+ T cells from blood. These receptors were obtained from a human donor with COVID-19.

The CDR3 here is CASSEYVRNTGELFF. The CDR3 nucleotides are TGTGCCAGCAGTGAATACGTCCGAAACACCGGGGAGCTGTTTTTT. V gene TRBV25-1 combines with J gene TRBJ2-2; D is ambiguous. The CDR3 length is 15 residues. CDR1 is MGHDK and CDR2 is SYGVNS in the germline V gene. V dropped 0 bases and J dropped 2 bases, with 7 bases sitting between them.

V usage is TRBV7-6 and J usage is TRBJ2-1, with a tentative D call TRBD2 (5 bases). Germline loops: CDR1 SGHVS, CDR2 FNYEAQ. There are 13 residues in the CDR3. V lost 5 bases, J lost 3 bases, and 8 bases lay in between. The CDR3 DNA reads as TGTGCCAGCAGCCCGGACTTCTACAATGAGCAGTTCTTC. Protein sequence: CASSPDFYNEQFF.

The chain joins TRBV6-1 to TRBJ1-3; 7 bases align to TRBD1. Germline V gives CDR1 MNHNS, CDR2 SASEGT. This CDR3 spans 15 amino acids. V dropped 7 bases and J dropped 4; count of bases not matched to a gene: 10. The CDR3 reads CASTRTGEGGNTIYF. The CDR3 DNA follows: TGTGCCAGCACTCGAACAGGGGAAGGCGGAAACACCATATATTTT.

The rearrangement joins TRBV19 to TRBJ2-4; D might be TRBD2 (6 bases). The CDR3 contains 18 residues. V was shortened by 3 bases and J by 0 bases, with 18 bases between the two germline ends. CDR1 is LNHDA, CDR2 SQIVND, per germline (reference sequence). CDR3 sequence (DNA): TGTGCCAGTAGTATTGGCGGGGAATACCTGATAGCCAAAAACATTCAGTACTTC. Translating it yields CASSIGGEYLIAKNIQYF. Looking up the rest from reference TRBV19 and TRBJ2-4 gives the full variable domain: DGGITQSPKYLFRKEGQNVTLSCEQNLNHDAMYWYRQDPGQGLRLIYYSQIVNDFQKGDIAEGYSVSREKKESFPLTVTSAQKNPTAFYLCASSIGGEYLIAKNIQYFGAGTRLSVL.

This clonotype was observed a handful of times. This rearrangement joins TRBV5-4 to TRBJ1-2, with a weak D call TRBD1 (6 bases). CDR3 size: 14 residues. Trimming took 0 bases from V and 4 from J, leaving 10 bases between them. Looked up from germline, CDR1 is SGHNT and CDR2 is YYREEE (reference sequence). This CDR3 is CASSLGGPAYGYTF. The CDR3 DNA is TGTGCCAGCAGCTTGGGGGGGCCTGCCTATGGCTACACCTTC. The variable domain in full, completed from reference TRBV5-4 and TRBJ1-2, reads ETGVTQSPTHLIKTRGQQVTLRCSSQSGHNTVSWYQQALGQGPQFIFQYYREEENGRGNFPPRFSGLQFPNYSSELNVNALELDDSALYLCASSLGGPAYGYTFGSGTRLTVV.

The rearrangement uses TRBV20-1 and TRBJ2-2; a weak D match, TRBD2 (6 bases). The CDR3 totals 15 residues. The V gene lost 6 bases and the J gene lost 5 bases, with 19 bases spanning the gap. CDR1 and CDR2 from the germline V gene are DFQATT and SNEGSKA (reference sequence). CDR3 loop: CSATSAEGHTGELFF. The CDR3, as DNA: TGCAGTGCCACTTCCGCGGAGGGTCATACCGGGGAGCTGTTTTTT.

This clonotype showed up just a few times. J is TRBJ2-1 and V is TRBV2; a weak D match, TRBD1 (6 bases). The CDR3 spans 14 residues. V lost 6 bases, J lost 4 bases, and 13 bases lay in between. Germline-derived CDR1 and CDR2 are SNHLY and FYNNEI. The CDR3 nucleotides read TGTGCCAGCAGGGGATCGGACAGTTACAATGAGCAGTTCTTC. It specifies CASRGSDSYNEQFF.

This clonotype is medium-sized by share. The V call is TRBV27, the J call TRBJ1-6, with D possibly being TRBD1 (5 bases). CDR1 is MNHEY and CDR2 is SMNVEV in the germline V gene (reference sequence). The CDR3 covers 14 residues. Between the trimmed V and J ends, which lost 7 bases and 10 bases, there was a span of 17 bases. The DNA for the CDR3 is TGTGCCAGCATTGAATGGACGCAGGGCTCACCCCTCCACTTT. It encodes CASIEWTQGSPLHF.

The chain joins TRBV6-1 to TRBJ2-1, with 7 bases fitting TRBD2. CDR1 and CDR2 (germline): MNHNS, SASEGT. CDR3 length equals 15 residues. V dropped 6 bases and J dropped 5; count of bases not matched to a gene: 10. In DNA, the CDR3 is TGTGCCAGCAGCCCCAGCGGGGATCGGGACAATGAGCAGTTCTTC. It codes for CASSPSGDRDNEQFF.

The chain recombines TRBV28 with TRBJ2-7; 8 bases map to TRBD2. CDR1 is MDHEN, CDR2 SYDVKM, per germline. Trimming cost V 8 bases and J 1 base; bases outside gene matches: 7. The CDR3 covers 14 residues. CDR3 sequence (DNA): TGTGCCAGCGTCCCGGGAGGGGAATCCTACGAGCAGTACTTC. Its translation is CASVPGGESYEQYF.

This clonotype was counted between two and nine times. The chain recombines TRBV24-1 with TRBJ2-3; 7 bases are a match to TRBD2. The V segment lost 0 bases and the J segment 5 bases; nucleotides outside the gene matches: 4. The CDR3 is made up of 15 amino acids. Germline V gives CDR1 KGHDR, CDR2 SFDVKD. DNA for the CDR3: TGTGCCACCAGTGATTTGGGTACGGGGGGAGATACGCAGTATTTT. Protein sequence: CATSDLGTGGDTQYF.

This clonotype was counted a few times. This chain uses TRBV27 with TRBJ2-7; tentatively, D is TRBD2 (5 bases). V lost 5 bases and J lost 4, with 21 bases in between. The CDR3 is 16 amino acids. Germline-derived CDR1 and CDR2 are MNHEY and SMNVEV (reference sequence). The CDR3 sequence: CASSPSGWQEEYEQYF. The CDR3 bases are TGTGCCAGCAGTCCCTCGGGCTGGCAGGAGGAATACGAGCAGTACTTC.

To note about this clonotype: This may come from a read error, since a much larger clone is one base off. CDR3 bases: TGTGCCAGAAGCCGAAATACCAGGGTTTACGATAATTCACCCCTCCACTTT. Amino acid sequence: CARSRNTRVYDNSPLHF. The V call is TRBV6-1, the J call TRBJ1-6; possible D gene TRBD1, 5 bases. The germline V and J ends were trimmed by 9 bases and 5 bases, with 23 bases remaining between them. The CDR3 has 17 residues. Germline V gene sequence: CDR1 MNHNS, CDR2 SASEGT.

The chain employs TRBV9 and TRBJ2-5, with D perhaps TRBD1 or TRBD2 (6 bases each). V was trimmed by 6 bases and J by 4 bases, leaving 19 bases between them. The CDR3 covers 15 residues. The germline gives CDR1 SGDLS, CDR2 YYNGEE. The CDR3 DNA follows: TGTGCCAGCACGAGGGGGGAAGTCCACACAGAGACCCAGTACTTC. Translation: CASTRGEVHTETQYF.

The J gene is TRBJ2-3, the V gene TRBV18; D ambiguous. The CDR3 runs to 13 residues. Germline V CDR1 and CDR2: KGHSH, LQKENI. With 6 bases removed from V and 0 bases from J, the gap between germline ends came to 7 bases. The CDR3 DNA reads TGTGCCAGCTCGGTGCGGAGCACAGATACGCAGTATTTT. Encoded protein: CASSVRSTDTQYF. The whole variable domain, filled in from reference TRBV18 and TRBJ2-3, reads NAGVMQNPRHLVRRRGQEARLRCSPMKGHSHVYWYRQLPEEGLKFMVYLQKENIIDESGMPKERFSAEFPKEGPSILRIQQVVRGDSAAYFCASSVRSTDTQYFGPGTRLTVL.

The table lists this clonotype with a few counts. This chain connects TRBV7-9 to TRBJ1-1, with TRBD1 matching over 10 bases. The length of the CDR3 is 14 residues. In germline, CDR1 is SEHNR, CDR2 FQNEAQ (reference sequence). V was clipped by 5 bases and J by 5 bases; unmatched bases: 5. As DNA, the CDR3 is TGTGCCAGCAGCGGCGGACAGGGGGGAACTGAAGCTTTCTTT. Its protein is CASSGGQGGTEAFF.

The chain joins TRBV6-5 to TRBJ2-7; the D is unclear. V was clipped by 0 bases and J by 3 bases, with 12 bases between them. This CDR3 has 15 residues. In germline, CDR1 is MNHEY, CDR2 SVGAGI. CDR3 amino acids: CASSYSRNGNYEQYF. CDR3 DNA sequence: TGTGCCAGCAGTTACTCCCGGAACGGAAACTACGAGCAGTACTTC.

This clonotype has only a few counts. This rearrangement joins TRBV2 to TRBJ2-2; D is unresolved. The V end was cut by 4 bases, the J end by 3 bases, with 9 bases between. Germline CDR1 is SNHLY and CDR2 is FYNNEI. The CDR3 totals 14 residues. CDR3 loop: CASSGGRYTGELFF. The CDR3 nucleotides are TGTGCCAGCAGTGGTGGCAGATACACCGGGGAGCTGTTTTTT.

This clonotype is medium-sized by share. The chain combines TRBV7-2 with TRBJ1-6, with 11 bases that match TRBD1. There are 16 residues in the CDR3. From germline, CDR1 is SGHTA and CDR2 FQGNSA. V lost 5 bases, J lost 11 bases, and 11 bases stayed unmatched. The CDR3 sequence is CASSTGQGAGVAPLHF. CDR3 coding DNA: TGTGCCAGCAGCACCGGACAGGGGGCGGGGGTAGCACCCCTCCACTTT. The variable domain in full, completed from reference TRBV7-2 and TRBJ1-6, reads GAGVSQSPSNKVTEKGKDVELRCDPISGHTALYWYRQSLGQGLEFLIYFQGNSAPDKSGLPSDRFSAERTGGSVSTLTIQRTQQEDSAVYLCASSTGQGAGVAPLHFGNGTRLTVT.

This chain uses TRBV7-6 with TRBJ2-5, with D maybe TRBD2 (6 bases). This CDR3 spans 14 amino acids. CDR1 is SGHVS, CDR2 FNYEAQ, per germline. V lost 2 bases, J lost 5 bases, and 12 bases lay in between. The CDR3 sequence is CASSLPGVRETQYF. CDR3 sequence (DNA): TGTGCCAGCAGCTTACCGGGGGTCCGGGAGACCCAGTACTTC. Filled out from reference TRBV7-6 and TRBJ2-5, the complete variable domain reads GAGVSQSPRYKVTKRGQDVALRCDPISGHVSLYWYRQALGQGPEFLTYFNYEAQQDKSGLPNDRFSAERPEGSISTLTIQRTEQRDSAMYRCASSLPGVRETQYFGPGTRLLVL.

The chain combines TRBV7-9 with TRBJ2-2, with D hard to call. Germline V CDR1 and CDR2: SEHNR, FQNEAQ (reference sequence). The CDR3 has 12 amino acids. The V gene lost 8 bases and the J gene lost 5 bases, with 9 bases spanning the gap. This CDR3 reads CASVRITGELFF. The CDR3, as DNA: TGTGCCAGCGTCAGGATTACCGGGGAGCTGTTTTTT. Combining the CDR3 with reference TRBV7-9 and TRBJ2-2 gives the whole variable domain DTGVSQNPRHKITKRGQNVTFRCDPISEHNRLYWYRQTLGQGPEFLTYFQNEAQLEKSRLLSDRFSAERPKGSFSTLEIQRTEQGDSAMYLCASVRITGELFFGEGSRLTVL.